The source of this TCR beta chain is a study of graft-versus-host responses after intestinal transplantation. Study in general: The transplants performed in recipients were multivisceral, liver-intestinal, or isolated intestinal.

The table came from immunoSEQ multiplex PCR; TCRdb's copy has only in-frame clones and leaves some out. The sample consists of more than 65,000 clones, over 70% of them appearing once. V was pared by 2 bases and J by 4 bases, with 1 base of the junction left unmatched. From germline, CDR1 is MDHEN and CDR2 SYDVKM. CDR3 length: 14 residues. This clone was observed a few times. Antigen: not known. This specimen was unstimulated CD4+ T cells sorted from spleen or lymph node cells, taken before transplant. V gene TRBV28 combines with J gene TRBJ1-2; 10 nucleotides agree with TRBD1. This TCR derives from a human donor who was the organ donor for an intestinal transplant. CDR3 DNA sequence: TGTGCCAGCAGTTTAGGGACAGGGGTCTATGGCTACACCTTC. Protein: CASSLGTGVYGYTF.